Shown below are 9 T cell receptor beta chains from a single sample sequenced in a study of naive and memory T cell subsets (TCRdb year 2017). The paper's findings and limits, for the study overall: Naive repertoires, especially CD8, contained a few larger clonotypes, possibly memory cells re-expressing CD45RA.

Their antigens remain unidentified. The library was produced with UMI-ligation and nested PCR. TCRdb lists the instrument as Illumina MiSeq. The beta constant-region primer was an equimolar mix of two oligonucleotides covering both TRBC1 and TRBC2. Four rounds of PCR were used to amplify ligated cDNA, with nested alpha and beta constant-region primers being used together with the SP2 primer. Using fastp at Q25 and MiXCR, TCRdb reprocessed the public reads and kept productive beta chains. Rows merge per CDR3 protein into single entries with the most common DNA and genes. This sample has some 110,000 distinct CDR3 sequences in its table, and roughly 15% of those were observed once. 2.8% of the sample goes to the ten largest clones. Sequences were obtained from naive CD8+ T cells from blood. What the cell subset or site label conveys for this sample: naive T cells, CD45RA high CD27+. These receptors were collected from a human donor in good health.

This clonotype was seen a handful of times. The chain combines TRBV7-8 with TRBJ1-1; D remains unclear. This CDR3 is built from 14 residues. Trimming removed 5 bases at V and 0 bases at J, with 10 bases between. Germline CDR1 and CDR2: SGHVS and FQNEAQ. The CDR3 nucleotides are TGTGCCAGCAGCCCAACGGGATTGAACACTGAAGCTTTCTTT. Its translation is CASSPTGLNTEAFF.

This clonotype was observed a few times. The V call is TRBV4-3, the J call TRBJ1-1, with D unresolved. Trimming removed 3 bases from V and 6 bases from J, with 14 bases in between. The CDR3 spans 14 residues. In germline, CDR1 is LGHNA, CDR2 YSLEER. The CDR3 nucleotides are TGCGCCAGCAGCCACCTAAGGAGTGAGGCTGAAGCTTTCTTT. It specifies CASSHLRSEAEAFF.

This clonotype was counted ten times or more. The chain employs TRBV6-6 and TRBJ1-6; 7 positions agree with TRBD1. CDR3 length: 15 amino acids. CDR1 is MNHNY and CDR2 is SVGAGI in the germline V gene (reference sequence). The V gene end was trimmed by 6 bases and the J gene end by 8 bases; junction bases not matched to a gene: 10. CDR3 region: CASRGTASRDSPLHF. The DNA for the CDR3 is TGTGCCAGCAGGGGGACAGCGTCTCGGGATTCACCCCTCCACTTT.

V gene TRBV9 combines with J gene TRBJ2-7, with TRBD1 matching over 7 bases. Trimming cost V 3 bases and J 1 base; bases outside gene matches: 7. The length of the CDR3 is 15 residues. Germline V gene sequence: CDR1 SGDLS, CDR2 YYNGEE. CDR3 nucleotide sequence: TGTGCCAGCAGCGAATGGGACAGCCCGTCCTACGAGCAGTACTTC. It is translated as CASSEWDSPSYEQYF.

This clonotype has only a few counts. This rearrangement joins TRBV9 to TRBJ2-7; 16 bases agree with TRBD2. This CDR3 has 18 amino acids. Looked up from germline, CDR1 is SGDLS and CDR2 is YYNGEE. The V and J ends lost 5 bases and 0 bases, in that order; junction bases with no gene match: 8. The CDR3 bases are TGTGCCAGCAGTTTGGGACTAGCGGGAGGGAGGGACTCCTACGAGCAGTACTTC. Translating gives CASSLGLAGGRDSYEQYF.

J is TRBJ1-2 and V is TRBV7-9; D possibly corresponds to TRBD1 (6 bases). V gave up 3 bases and J gave up 7 bases, with 21 bases separating them. Germline values: CDR1 SEHNR, CDR2 FQNEAQ (reference sequence). The CDR3 spans 16 residues. The CDR3 nucleotides are TGTGCCAGCAGCTTGTTGGGGGGGGCTGGTACTGGTGGCTACACCTTC. Protein: CASSLLGGAGTGGYTF.

The gene calls are TRBV9 and TRBJ2-3, with TRBD2 matching 7 bases. Trimming removed 1 base from V and 0 bases from J; junction bases left unmatched: 2. Germline loops: CDR1 SGDLS, CDR2 YYNGEE. The CDR3 has 15 amino acids. The chain's CDR3 is CASSVSGTSTDTQYF. The CDR3, as DNA: TGTGCCAGCAGCGTAAGCGGGACTAGCACAGATACGCAGTATTTT. Full variable domain (remainder filled in from reference TRBV9 and TRBJ2-3): DSGVTQTPKHLITATGQRVTLRCSPRSGDLSVYWYQQSLDQGLQFLIQYYNGEERAKGNILERFSAQQFPDLHSELNLSSLELGDSALYFCASSVSGTSTDTQYFGPGTRLTVL.

This clonotype was seen only a few times. The chain joins TRBV20-1 to TRBJ2-7; D is uncertain. CDR1 DFQATT and CDR2 SNEGSKA come from the germline V gene (reference sequence). The CDR3 loop spans 16 amino acids. Trimming shortened V by 1 base and J by 1 base, and 17 bases separated the two germline ends. The DNA for the CDR3 is TGCAGTGCTAGAGTTAAGGGTAGGGTAGGATCCTACGAGCAGTACTTC. It is translated as CSARVKGRVGSYEQYF.

This clonotype was seen a few times. This chain joins TRBV19 and TRBJ2-3; D unclear. Trimming shortened V by 3 bases and J by 0 bases, and 4 bases separated the two germline ends. The length of the CDR3 is 13 residues. The germline V gene encodes CDR1 LNHDA and CDR2 SQIVND (reference sequence). CDR3 coding DNA: TGTGCCAGTAGTATGCTAAGCACAGATACGCAGTATTTT. Amino acids: CASSMLSTDTQYF.